The present entry profiles one T cell receptor (beta chain) with its context. Its target antigen remains unknown. Per-base quality was not reported, and no clone a single base away is much larger than it. The donors were included in the validation cohort of 90 to 150 subjects, a group kept apart from the roughly 730-subject first cohort. These data come from a study of cytomegalovirus exposure and HLA in healthy donors (dated by TCRdb to 2016 to 2017). Study-wide context: According to a later analysis, the 120 or so validation repertoires were produced on the same platform as the 666 repertoires of the first cohort. The study aimed to test whether cataloging public T cell receptors could reveal signatures of past pathogen exposure. Besides the first cohort of approximately 670 subjects, a separate validation cohort made up of roughly 120 different subjects was used. To predict cytomegalovirus infection status, the study brought together high-throughput TCR immunosequencing, statistical association of individual TCRs with disease status, and machine learning.

The paper as a whole reports these results and caveats: The study listed 150 to 200 TCR beta chains as associated with cytomegalovirus. A later analysis lacked HLA typing for the validation cohort, so it scored co-occurrence in that cohort across all 110 or so repertoires. A few of the identified cytomegalovirus-associated TCR beta chains were confirmed in vitro to be specific for cytomegalovirus antigens. The classifier was reported to diagnose cytomegalovirus status with high specificity and sensitivity in both the original and validation cohorts. It was suggested by the authors that the approach could potentially be generalized to other disease states and immunological phenotypes. A later analysis found that TCRs clustered in the first cohort also tended to co-occur in the approximately 120 validation repertoires, with 94% of cluster scores above 0. Most TCR sequences were seen in very few donors, while some public TCRs were found in many individuals.

Receptors were amplified or captured by the immunoSEQ multiplex PCR assay. As for the authors' bioinformatics: A statistical classification framework was developed to diagnose cytomegalovirus status using the catalog of TCR beta chain sequences. Imported from immuneACCESS, the table was reduced by TCRdb to in-frame sequences with V and J called. These copies leave out some clones; in studies compared against another copy, an unresolved V gene accounts for under half, and the cause of the remainder is not known. The DNA gave D and trimming, while V, J and clone size come from that table. This sample holds 120,000 or so clones; 80% to 90% were observed only once. The ten largest make up around 4.5% of the sample. This receptor was identified in a man between 18 and 29 years old in good health and CMV-seropositive. Sequencing input: PBMCs.

The CDR3 protein is CSVGLRGRSYEQYF. The DNA sequence is given as TGCAGCGTTGGTTTGCGGGGTAGAAGCTACGAGCAGTACTTC. Recombination joined TRBV29-1 with TRBJ2-7; the best D guess is TRBD2, with 6 bases matching. The cysteine opens and the phenylalanine closes a CDR3 of 14 amino acids. Here the CDR3 DNA is all that survives: 42 bases in frame from base 1. As encoded in the germline V gene, CDR1 is SQVTM while CDR2 is ANQGSEA. Trimming costs V 4 bases and J 3 bases, and their ends lie 16 bases apart.